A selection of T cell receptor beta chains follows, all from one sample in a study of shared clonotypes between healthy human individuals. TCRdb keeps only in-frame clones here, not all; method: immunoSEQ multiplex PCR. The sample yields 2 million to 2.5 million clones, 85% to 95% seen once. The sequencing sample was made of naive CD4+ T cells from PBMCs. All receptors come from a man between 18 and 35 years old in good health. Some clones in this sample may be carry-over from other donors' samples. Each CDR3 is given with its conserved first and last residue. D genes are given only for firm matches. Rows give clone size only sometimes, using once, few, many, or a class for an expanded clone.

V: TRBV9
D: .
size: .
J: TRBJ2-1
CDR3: CASSPPHGGSSYNEQFF
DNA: TGTGCCAGCAGCCCCCCCCATGGGGGTAGCTCCTACAATGAGCAGTTCTTC

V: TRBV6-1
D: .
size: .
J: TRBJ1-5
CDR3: CASSEAGNDNQPQHF
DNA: TGTGCCAGCAGTGAAGCGGGTAATGACAATCAGCCCCAGCATTTT

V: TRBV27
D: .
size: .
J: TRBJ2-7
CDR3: CASRGDSYYEQYF
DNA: TGTGCCAGCCGGGGGGACAGTTACTACGAGCAGTACTTC

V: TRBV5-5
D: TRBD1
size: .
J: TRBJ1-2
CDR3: CASSFGQGLPGYTF
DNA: TGTGCCAGCAGCTTCGGACAGGGCTTACCTGGCTACACCTTC

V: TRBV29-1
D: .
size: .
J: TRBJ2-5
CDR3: CSVGHLDRTQGTQYF
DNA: TGCAGCGTGGGACACCTTGACAGGACCCAAGGGACCCAGTACTTC

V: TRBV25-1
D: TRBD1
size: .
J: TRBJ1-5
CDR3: CASSETGGVQPQHF
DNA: TGTGCCAGCAGTGAGACAGGGGGGGTTCAGCCCCAGCATTTT

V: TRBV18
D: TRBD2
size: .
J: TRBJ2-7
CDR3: CASSPVSPGGDEQYF
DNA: TGTGCCAGCTCACCCGTGTCCCCGGGGGGGGACGAGCAGTACTTC

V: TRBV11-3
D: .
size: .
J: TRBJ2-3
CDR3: CASSLGANTDTQYF
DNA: TGTGCCAGCAGCCTGGGAGCCAATACAGATACGCAGTATTTT

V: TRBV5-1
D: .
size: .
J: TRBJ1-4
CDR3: CASSLEGRSLNEKLFF
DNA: TGCGCCAGCAGCTTGGAGGGTAGAAGCCTTAATGAAAAACTGTTTTTT

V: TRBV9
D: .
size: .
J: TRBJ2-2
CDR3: CASSVVTPGGELFF
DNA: TGTGCCAGCAGCGTAGTGACCCCGGGCGGGGAGCTGTTTTTT

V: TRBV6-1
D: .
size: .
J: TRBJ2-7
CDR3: CASSPQGISYEQYF
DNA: TGTGCCAGCAGTCCACAGGGTATCTCCTACGAGCAGTACTTC

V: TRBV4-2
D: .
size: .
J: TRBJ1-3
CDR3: CASSPSSRGSGNTIYF
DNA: TGTGCCAGCAGCCCGTCGTCGAGGGGCTCTGGAAACACCATATATTTT

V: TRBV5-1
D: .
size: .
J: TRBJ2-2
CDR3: CASSLAGGGELFF
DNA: TGCGCCAGCAGCTTGGCTGGGGGCGGGGAGCTGTTTTTT

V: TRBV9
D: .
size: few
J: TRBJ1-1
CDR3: CASSVDPRGGTEAFF
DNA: TGTGCCAGCAGCGTAGATCCCAGGGGAGGCACTGAAGCTTTCTTT

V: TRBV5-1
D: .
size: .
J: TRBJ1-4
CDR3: CASSLGAGNNEKLFF
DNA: TGCGCCAGCAGCTTGGGCGCAGGGAATAATGAAAAACTGTTTTTT

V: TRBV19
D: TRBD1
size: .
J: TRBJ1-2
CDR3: CASKLNRDRVGGGDGYTF
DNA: TGTGCCAGTAAACTAAACCGGGACAGGGTTGGAGGTGGCGATGGCTACACCTTC

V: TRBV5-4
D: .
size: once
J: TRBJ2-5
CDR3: CASSLAETGQETQYF
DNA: TGTGCCAGCAGCTTGGCCGAGACAGGACAAGAGACCCAGTACTTC

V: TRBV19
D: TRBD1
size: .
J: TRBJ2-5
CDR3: CASRDRSEAETQYF
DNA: TGTGCCAGTAGGGACAGGTCGGAGGCAGAGACCCAGTACTTC

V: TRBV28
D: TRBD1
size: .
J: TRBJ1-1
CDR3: CASSPWTGRRSEAFF
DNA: TGTGCCAGCAGTCCTTGGACAGGGCGACGGTCTGAAGCTTTCTTT

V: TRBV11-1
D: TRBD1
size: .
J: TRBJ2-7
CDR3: CASSPRGTGSYEQYF
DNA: TGTGCCAGCAGCCCAAGGGGGACAGGTTCCTACGAGCAGTACTTC

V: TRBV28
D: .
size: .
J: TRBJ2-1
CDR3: CASKDFRGHNEQFF
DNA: TGTGCCAGCAAGGACTTCCGAGGCCACAATGAGCAGTTCTTC

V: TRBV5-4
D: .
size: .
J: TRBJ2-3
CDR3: CASSLPRSDTQYF
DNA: TGTGCCAGCAGCTTGCCTCGATCAGATACGCAGTATTTT

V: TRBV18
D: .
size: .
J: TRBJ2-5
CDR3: CASSPPTLGAQYF
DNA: TGTGCCAGCTCACCACCTACCCTAGGGGCCCAGTACTTC

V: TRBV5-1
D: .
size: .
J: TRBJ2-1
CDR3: CASSLVDEQFF
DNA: TGCGCCAGCAGCTTGGTCGATGAGCAGTTCTTC

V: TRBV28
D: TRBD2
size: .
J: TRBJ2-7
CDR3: CASSHKLAGNYEQYF
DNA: TGTGCCAGCAGTCATAAACTAGCGGGAAACTACGAGCAGTACTTC

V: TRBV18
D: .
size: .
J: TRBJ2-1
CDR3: CASSPSGTRGNEQFF
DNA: TGTGCCAGCTCACCTTCCGGGACCCGTGGGAATGAGCAGTTCTTC

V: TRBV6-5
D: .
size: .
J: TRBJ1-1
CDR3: CASRHDRRVTEAFF
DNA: TGTGCCAGCCGGCACGACAGGCGGGTTACTGAAGCTTTCTTT

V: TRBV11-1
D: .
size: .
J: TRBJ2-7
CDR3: CASSARRIRDEQYF
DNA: TGTGCCAGCAGCGCACGGCGCATTCGGGACGAGCAGTACTTC

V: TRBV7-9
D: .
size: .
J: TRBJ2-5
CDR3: CASSRGDQETQYF
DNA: TGTGCCAGCAGCAGGGGAGATCAAGAGACCCAGTACTTC

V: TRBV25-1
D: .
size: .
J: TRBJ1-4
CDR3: CASSVTGYGEKLFF
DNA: TGTGCCAGCAGTGTCACAGGGTACGGCGAAAAACTGTTTTTT

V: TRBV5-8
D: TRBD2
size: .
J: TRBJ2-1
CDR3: CASSLGVGGYNEQFF
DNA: TGTGCCAGCAGCTTGGGTGTGGGAGGGTACAATGAGCAGTTCTTC

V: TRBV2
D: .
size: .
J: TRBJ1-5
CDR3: CASRGDGYNQPQHF
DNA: TGTGCCAGCAGGGGGGACGGTTACAATCAGCCCCAGCATTTT

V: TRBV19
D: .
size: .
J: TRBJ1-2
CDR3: CASRQPASNYGYTF
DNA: TGTGCCAGCCGCCAACCCGCATCGAACTATGGCTACACCTTC

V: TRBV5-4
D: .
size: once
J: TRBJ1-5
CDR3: CASSLGGHTNQPQHF
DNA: TGTGCCAGCAGCTTGGGGGGACACACAAATCAGCCCCAGCATTTT

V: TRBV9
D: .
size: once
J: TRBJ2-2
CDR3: CASSPSVANTGELFF
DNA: TGTGCCAGCAGCCCATCAGTCGCGAACACCGGGGAGCTGTTTTTT

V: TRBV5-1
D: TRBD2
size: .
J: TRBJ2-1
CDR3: CASSLVAGGKGEQFF
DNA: TGCGCCAGCAGCTTGGTAGCGGGAGGTAAAGGTGAGCAGTTCTTC

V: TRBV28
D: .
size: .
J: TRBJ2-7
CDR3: CASSSTSGVYEQYF
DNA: TGTGCCAGCAGTTCAACTTCAGGGGTCTACGAGCAGTACTTC

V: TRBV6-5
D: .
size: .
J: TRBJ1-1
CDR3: CATEQRMNTEAFF
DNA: TGTGCCACCGAGCAACGTATGAACACTGAAGCTTTCTTT

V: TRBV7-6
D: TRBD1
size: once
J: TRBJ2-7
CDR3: CASSFTTGGFSYEQYF
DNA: TGTGCCAGCAGTTTTACGACAGGGGGCTTCTCCTACGAGCAGTACTTC

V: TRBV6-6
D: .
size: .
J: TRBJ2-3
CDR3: CASSGGQARGSDTQYF
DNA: TGTGCCAGCAGTGGAGGACAGGCGCGGGGGTCAGATACGCAGTATTTT

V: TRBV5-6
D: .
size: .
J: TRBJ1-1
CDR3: CASSSVKALVHTEAFF
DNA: TGTGCCAGCAGCTCAGTTAAGGCCCTGGTTCACACTGAAGCTTTCTTT

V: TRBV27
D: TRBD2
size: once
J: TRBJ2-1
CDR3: CASRLDSWAGGKNEQFF
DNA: TGTGCCAGCAGACTCGACTCCTGGGCGGGAGGTAAGAATGAGCAGTTCTTC

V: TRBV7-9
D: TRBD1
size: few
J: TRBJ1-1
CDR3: CASSLDSGTANTEAFF
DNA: TGTGCCAGCAGCTTGGATTCCGGGACAGCAAACACTGAAGCTTTCTTT

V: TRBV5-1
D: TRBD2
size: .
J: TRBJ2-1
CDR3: CASSLTGRDNEQFF
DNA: TGCGCCAGCAGCTTGACCGGGAGGGACAATGAGCAGTTCTTC

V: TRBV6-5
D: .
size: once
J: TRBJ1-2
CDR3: CASSWDALNYGYTF
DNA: TGTGCCAGCAGTTGGGATGCCCTTAACTATGGCTACACCTTC

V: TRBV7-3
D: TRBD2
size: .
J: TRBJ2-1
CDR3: CASSLGTSRVNEQFF
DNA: TGTGCCAGCAGCTTAGGGACTAGCAGGGTCAATGAGCAGTTCTTC

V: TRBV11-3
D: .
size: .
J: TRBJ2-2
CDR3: CASSPDLVGGGTGELFF
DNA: TGTGCCAGCAGCCCAGATCTTGTGGGAGGGGGCACCGGGGAGCTGTTTTTT

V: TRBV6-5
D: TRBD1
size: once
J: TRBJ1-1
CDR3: CASSSRQGDGTEAFF
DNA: TGTGCCAGCAGTTCCCGTCAGGGGGACGGCACTGAAGCTTTCTTT

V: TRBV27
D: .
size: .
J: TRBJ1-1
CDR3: CASIQPRGRSKGTEAFF
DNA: TGTGCCAGCATTCAACCCCGGGGGCGAAGTAAGGGCACTGAAGCTTTCTTT

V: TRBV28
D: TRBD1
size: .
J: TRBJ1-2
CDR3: CASSYPQGARIYGYTF
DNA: TGTGCCAGCAGTTACCCTCAGGGGGCTCGTATCTATGGCTACACCTTC

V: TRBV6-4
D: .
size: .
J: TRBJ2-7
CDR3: CASSERGGIRQVQAYEQYF
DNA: TGTGCCAGCAGCGAAAGGGGCGGGATACGGCAAGTACAAGCCTACGAGCAGTACTTC